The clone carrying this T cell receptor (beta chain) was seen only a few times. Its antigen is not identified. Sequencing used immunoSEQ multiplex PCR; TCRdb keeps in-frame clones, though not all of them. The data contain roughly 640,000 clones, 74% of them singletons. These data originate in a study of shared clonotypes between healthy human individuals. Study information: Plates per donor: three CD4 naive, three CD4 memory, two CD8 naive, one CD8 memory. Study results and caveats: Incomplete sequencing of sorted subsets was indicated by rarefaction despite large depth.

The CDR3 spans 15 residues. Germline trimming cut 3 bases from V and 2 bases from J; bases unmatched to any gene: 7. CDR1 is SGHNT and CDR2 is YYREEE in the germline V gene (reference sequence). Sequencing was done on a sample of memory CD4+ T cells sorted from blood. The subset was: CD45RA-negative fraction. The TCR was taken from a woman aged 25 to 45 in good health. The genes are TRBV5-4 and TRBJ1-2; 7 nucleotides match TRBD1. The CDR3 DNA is TGTGCCAGCAGCTCGAGGACAGGTTCGAACTATGGCTACACCTTC. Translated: CASSSRTGSNYGYTF.